The 23 T cell receptor beta chains reported below all come from one sample, sequenced in a study of shared clonotypes between healthy human individuals (TCRdb year 2020). The library was obtained by the immunoSEQ multiplex PCR assay. Not all clones reach the TCRdb copy of this immuneACCESS table, which keeps in-frame sequences only. Checked studies attribute under half of the gap to unresolved V genes and leave the rest unexplained. For this sample the table gives hundreds of thousands of clones, of which 76% were detected only once. The top ten clonotypes cover approximately 13% of the sample. The sequencing input was PBMCs. The receptors here all came from a woman in her thirties or forties in good health. Some clones in this sample may be carry-over from other donors' samples.

The genes are TRBV29-1 and TRBJ2-5; perhaps TRBD1 as D (6 bases). The germline V and J ends were trimmed by 8 bases and 2 bases, with 12 bases remaining between them. CDR1 SQVTM and CDR2 ANQGSEA come from the germline V gene. The length of the CDR3 is 12 residues. The CDR3 is CSFRQAQETQYF. CDR3 bases: TGCAGCTTTCGACAGGCACAAGAGACCCAGTACTTC. The full variable domain, completed using reference TRBV29-1 and TRBJ2-5, is SAVISQKPSRDICQRGTSLTIQCQVDSQVTMMFWYRQQPGQSLTLIATANQGSEATYESGFVIDKFPISRPNLTFSTLTVSNMSPEDSSIYLCSFRQAQETQYFGPGTRLLVL.

DNA of the CDR3: TGTGCCATCAGTCCAGAGGGCCAAGAGACCCAGTACTTC. It is translated as CAISPEGQETQYF. The chain couples TRBV10-3 to TRBJ2-5, with TRBD2 as a possible D gene (5 bases). Germline V gene sequence: CDR1 ENHRY, CDR2 SYGVKD. This CDR3 contains 13 residues. The V end lost 5 bases, the J end lost 1 base, and 8 bases lay between the germline ends.

The chain uses TRBV7-2 and TRBJ2-3, with 11 bases matching TRBD1. The germline gives CDR1 SGHTA, CDR2 FQGNSA. The CDR3 runs to 17 residues. The trim removed 5 bases at V and 8 bases at J, leaving 15 bases unmatched. The CDR3 sequence is CASSLSPRTGGLRTQYF. CDR3 nucleotides: TGTGCCAGCAGCCTATCCCCGCGGACAGGGGGCCTCCGTACGCAGTATTTT.

The CDR3 DNA follows: TGTGCCAGCACCCGTTTGACGCCTGGGGGCACTGAAGCTTTCTTT. Amino acids: CASTRLTPGGTEAFF. The rearrangement joins TRBV9 to TRBJ1-1; weak D call: TRBD1 (5 bases). The germline V and J ends were trimmed by 6 bases and 4 bases, with 19 bases remaining between them. Per germline, CDR1 SGDLS and CDR2 YYNGEE. The CDR3 length is 15 residues.

The chain joins TRBV29-1 to TRBJ2-7; the D gene is possibly TRBD2 (6 bases). Trimming shortened V by 7 bases and J by 4 bases, and 17 bases separated the two germline ends. The germline V gene encodes CDR1 SQVTM and CDR2 ANQGSEA. CDR3 length equals 13 residues. CDR3: CSAREGAGYEQYF. The DNA of the CDR3 is TGCAGCGCCCGGGAAGGGGCGGGGTACGAGCAGTACTTC.

CDR3 region: CASSILAGLYNEQFF. The CDR3 nucleotides read TGCGCCAGCAGCATACTAGCGGGGCTATACAATGAGCAGTTCTTC. The rearrangement joins TRBV5-1 to TRBJ2-1; 10 positions match TRBD2. Germline loops: CDR1 SGHRS, CDR2 YFSETQ. This CDR3 contains 15 residues. The ends lost 4 bases at V and 4 bases at J; junction bases unmatched: 5.

The rearrangement uses TRBV18 and TRBJ2-7; 7 bases line up with TRBD2. The junction had 11 bases not matched to a gene; V was cut back by 3 bases and J by 12 bases. The CDR3 sequence is 13 residues long. The V gene's germline CDR1 is KGHSH and CDR2 LQKENI. CDR3 amino acids: CASSPGSAGEGYF. The CDR3 bases are TGTGCCAGCTCACCGGGAAGCGCGGGGGAAGGGTACTTC. Filled out from reference TRBV18 and TRBJ2-7, the complete variable domain reads NAGVMQNPRHLVRRRGQEARLRCSPMKGHSHVYWYRQLPEEGLKFMVYLQKENIIDESGMPKERFSAEFPKEGPSILRIQQVVRGDSAAYFCASSPGSAGEGYFGPGTRLTVT.

The chain recombines TRBV19 with TRBJ2-7; 8 bases fit TRBD1. J lost 5 bases, V lost 6 bases, and 9 bases had no gene match. The CDR3 loop spans 14 amino acids. The germline gives CDR1 LNHDA, CDR2 SQIVND (reference sequence). CDR3 in DNA: TGTGCCAGTAGCCGAACAGGGGGTGTCCACGAGCAGTACTTC. It is translated as CASSRTGGVHEQYF.

The chain is built from TRBV7-8 and TRBJ2-5, with TRBD2 matching 7 bases. The V segment lost 9 bases and the J segment 0 bases; nucleotides outside the gene matches: 7. Germline V gene sequence: CDR1 SGHVS, CDR2 FQNEAQ. The CDR3 has 14 amino acids. As DNA, the CDR3 is TGTGCCAGTAAGCGGGACGGTCACCAAGAGACCCAGTACTTC. It encodes CASKRDGHQETQYF.

This sequence joins TRBV7-2 and TRBJ2-7, with 9 bases identical to TRBD2. Germline CDR1 and CDR2: SGHTA and FQGNSA. CDR3 length equals 14 residues. Losses at the gene ends were 2 bases for V and 7 bases for J; bases not matched to a gene: 6. The DNA for the CDR3 is TGTGCCAGCAGCTTATTGGGTAGCGGGAGTGAGCAGTACTTC. It is translated as CASSLLGSGSEQYF. The full variable domain, completed using reference TRBV7-2 and TRBJ2-7, is GAGVSQSPSNKVTEKGKDVELRCDPISGHTALYWYRQSLGQGLEFLIYFQGNSAPDKSGLPSDRFSAERTGGSVSTLTIQRTQQEDSAVYLCASSLLGSGSEQYFGPGTRLTVT.

This clone was detected only once. The chain couples TRBV15 to TRBJ1-5; D gene unclear. This CDR3 comprises 17 residues. CDR1 LNHNV and CDR2 YYDKDF come from the germline V gene (reference sequence). V lost 0 bases to trimming and J lost 2 bases, with 14 bases between them. CDR3 sequence (DNA): TGTGCCACCAGCAGAGATCTCCCAGGTTTTGGCAATCAGCCCCAGCATTTT. Its protein is CATSRDLPGFGNQPQHF.

This chain connects TRBV28 to TRBJ2-7; possibly TRBD1 for D (6 bases). Germline values: CDR1 MDHEN, CDR2 SYDVKM. V lost 6 bases to trimming and J lost 6 bases, with 12 bases between them. The CDR3 consists of 12 residues. The CDR3 here is CASRHLGGEQYF. CDR3 DNA: TGTGCCAGCAGACACCTAGGGGGCGAGCAGTACTTC.

The table lists this clone with a few counts. The chain couples TRBV6-5 to TRBJ2-7; TRBD2 is a possible D gene (7 bases). V lost 3 bases, J lost 6 bases, and 18 bases lay in between. CDR3 size: 15 residues. Germline V gene lookup returns CDR1 MNHEY and CDR2 SVGAGI. This CDR3 reads CASSYLAEGVGEQYF. The CDR3 nucleotides read TGTGCCAGCAGTTATCTAGCGGAGGGGGTCGGCGAGCAGTACTTC.

The chain joins TRBV7-6 to TRBJ2-5, with D perhaps matching TRBD1 (6 bases). This CDR3 is built from 15 residues. Deletions cut 3 bases from V and 2 bases from J, with 13 bases between. Looked up from germline, CDR1 is SGHVS and CDR2 is FNYEAQ. The CDR3 DNA follows: TGTGCCAGCAGCTTTATGGACAGCCGACAAGAGACCCAGTACTTC. Its translation: CASSFMDSRQETQYF. Filled out from reference TRBV7-6 and TRBJ2-5, the complete variable domain reads GAGVSQSPRYKVTKRGQDVALRCDPISGHVSLYWYRQALGQGPEFLTYFNYEAQQDKSGLPNDRFSAERPEGSISTLTIQRTEQRDSAMYRCASSFMDSRQETQYFGPGTRLLVL.

This clone was observed a few times. The rearrangement joins TRBV7-9 to TRBJ1-1; D is possibly TRBD1 (6 bases). V was cut by 2 bases and J by 1 base, with 17 bases left in between. CDR1 SEHNR and CDR2 FQNEAQ come from the germline V gene (reference sequence). There are 17 residues in the CDR3. Written as DNA, the CDR3 is TGTGCCAGCAGCTTATGGAGGGGGAGGCTCCCGAACACTGAAGCTTTCTTT. Translating gives CASSLWRGRLPNTEAFF.

The CDR3, as DNA: TGCGCCAGCAGCGGGGACTTAGAGACCCAGTACTTC. It codes for CASSGDLETQYF. V is TRBV5-1 and J is TRBJ2-5; the D gene is possibly TRBD2 (6 bases). The V end was cut by 4 bases, the J end by 4 bases, with 8 bases between. The germline CDR1 and CDR2 sequences are SGHRS and YFSETQ. This CDR3 comprises 12 residues.

The V and J genes are TRBV6-5 and TRBJ1-2; 9 bases map to TRBD1. This CDR3 is 14 amino acids long. With V trimmed by 5 bases and J by 6 bases, 7 bases remained unmatched. The germline V gene encodes CDR1 MNHEY and CDR2 SVGAGI. CDR3 DNA sequence: TGTGCCAGCAGTACCGGGACAGGGATGAATGGCTACACCTTC. Translation: CASSTGTGMNGYTF.

Many counts were recorded for this clone. V is TRBV28 and J is TRBJ2-7; TRBD2 is a possible D gene (5 bases). V was pared by 6 bases and J by 4 bases, with 13 bases between. The CDR3 runs 13 residues. CDR1 is MDHEN and CDR2 is SYDVKM in the germline V gene. The CDR3 reads CASSRGRDYEQYF. The CDR3 bases are TGTGCCAGCAGCCGAGGACGGGATTACGAGCAGTACTTC.

The rearrangement links TRBV10-3 to TRBJ1-2, with D uncertain. Deletions cut 6 bases from V and 3 bases from J, with 11 bases between. This CDR3 is built from 13 residues. Germline V lookup: CDR1 ENHRY, CDR2 SYGVKD. The CDR3 loop is CAIREDRDYGYTF. DNA for the CDR3: TGTGCCATCAGGGAGGACCGAGACTATGGCTACACCTTC.

The rearrangement links TRBV5-3 to TRBJ1-5; 7 positions match TRBD1. TRBV5-3 is labeled an ORF, and its function is uncertain. CDR3 length: 12 amino acids. V shed 10 bases, J shed 4 bases, and the junction held 5 bases outside the gene matches. The CDR3 is CAGLQGNQPQHF. For the CDR3, the DNA is TGTGCCGGACTACAGGGGAATCAGCCCCAGCATTTT.

The chain uses TRBV10-1 and TRBJ2-5; 7 bases match TRBD2. Germline CDR1 and CDR2: WNHNN and SYGVQD (reference sequence). V lost 3 bases to trimming and J lost 4 bases; unmatched junction nucleotides: 8. This CDR3 comprises 15 residues. The CDR3 DNA follows: TGCGCCAGCAGTGATTCGACTAGCCGGGGAGAGACCCAGTACTTC. It translates to CASSDSTSRGETQYF.

The V gene is TRBV5-1, the J gene TRBJ2-1; 8 positions match TRBD2. The CDR3 consists of 14 residues. Germline assignment: CDR1 SGHRS and CDR2 YFSETQ. The V segment lost 2 bases and the J segment 6 bases; nucleotides outside the gene matches: 4. DNA for the CDR3: TGCGCCAGCAGCTTAGCGGGAGTATTCAATGAGCAGTTCTTC. Translated: CASSLAGVFNEQFF.

The chain combines TRBV9 with TRBJ2-3; the D gene is possibly TRBD1 (5 bases). CDR1 and CDR2 (germline): SGDLS, YYNGEE. The CDR3 consists of 13 residues. V was clipped by 5 bases and J by 10 bases, with 17 bases between them. The DNA of the CDR3 is TGTGCCAGCAGTGCCCGGACAAAACGGGCGCAGTATTTT. Translated, it gives CASSARTKRAQYF.